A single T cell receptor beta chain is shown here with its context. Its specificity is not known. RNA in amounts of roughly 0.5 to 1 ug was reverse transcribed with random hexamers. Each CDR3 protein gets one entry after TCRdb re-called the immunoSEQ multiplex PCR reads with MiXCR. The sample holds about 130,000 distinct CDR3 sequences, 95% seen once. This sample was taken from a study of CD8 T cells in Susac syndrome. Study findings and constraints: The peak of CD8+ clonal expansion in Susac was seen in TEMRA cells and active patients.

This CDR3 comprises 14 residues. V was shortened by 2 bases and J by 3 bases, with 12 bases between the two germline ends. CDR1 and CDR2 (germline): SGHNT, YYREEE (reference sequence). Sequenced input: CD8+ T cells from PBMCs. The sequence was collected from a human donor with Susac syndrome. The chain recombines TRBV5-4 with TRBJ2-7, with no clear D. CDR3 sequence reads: CASSFYSVSYEQYF. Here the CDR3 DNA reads TGTGCCAGCAGCTTCTATTCGGTCAGCTACGAGCAGTACTTC.